These 14 T cell receptor beta chains were sequenced from one sample in a study of T cell changes during pregnancy in multiple sclerosis. Clones were sequenced by immunoSEQ multiplex PCR, and TCRdb holds only the in-frame ones, with some missing. The data show fewer than 85,000 clones, about 92% seen once. This material consisted of peripheral blood, taken after pregnancy. These receptors originate from a female donor in good health, enrolled as a control in a pregnancy study.

The J gene is TRBJ1-5, the V gene TRBV7-9; 7 bases align to TRBD1. There are 14 residues in the CDR3. Germline V lookup: CDR1 SEHNR, CDR2 FQNEAQ (reference sequence). Unmatched junction bases numbered 1, after V lost 4 bases and J lost 1 base. CDR3: CASSSTGSNQPQHF. The CDR3 DNA is TGTGCCAGCAGCTCGACAGGGAGCAATCAGCCCCAGCATTTT. The full variable domain, its missing parts supplied by reference TRBV7-9 and TRBJ1-5, is DTGVSQNPRHKITKRGQNVTFRCDPISEHNRLYWYRQTLGQGPEFLTYFQNEAQLEKSRLLSDRFSAERPKGSFSTLEIQRTEQGDSAMYLCASSSTGSNQPQHFGDGTRLSIL.

The chain combines TRBV5-1 with TRBJ2-3, with unresolved D. With 3 bases removed from V and 1 base from J, the gap between germline ends came to 6 bases. The CDR3 runs 13 residues. The germline V gene encodes CDR1 SGHRS and CDR2 YFSETQ. The CDR3 protein is CASSSIGTDTQYF. The DNA of the CDR3 is TGCGCCAGCAGCTCTATTGGCACAGATACGCAGTATTTT.

CDR3 DNA: TGTGCCAGTAGTACACCCAGGACGCAGTATTTT. Translating gives CASSTPRTQYF. This chain connects TRBV19 to TRBJ2-3; D gene ambiguous. V shed 4 bases and J shed 9 bases, with 8 bases lying between them. Looked up from germline, CDR1 is LNHDA and CDR2 is SQIVND (reference sequence). The CDR3 is 11 amino acids.

The chain combines TRBV9 with TRBJ2-3; TRBD1 is a possible D gene (5 bases). Germline V gene sequence: CDR1 SGDLS, CDR2 YYNGEE. V was pared by 1 base and J by 4 bases, with 13 bases between. This CDR3 comprises 15 residues. CDR3 nucleotide sequence: TGTGCCAGCAGCGTATTAGGGGTCAGCTCAGATACGCAGTATTTT. This translates into CASSVLGVSSDTQYF.

The chain employs TRBV30 and TRBJ1-2, with 7 positions matching TRBD1. After removal of 3 bases from V and 8 bases from J, the junction contained 3 bases not matched to a gene. The CDR3 sequence is 11 residues long. The germline V gene has CDR1 GTSNPN and CDR2 SVGIG (reference sequence). CDR3: CAWSPGGGYTF. CDR3 nucleotides: TGTGCCTGGAGCCCAGGGGGGGGCTACACCTTC.

The chain employs TRBV2 and TRBJ1-6; 11 bases line up with TRBD1. This CDR3 is 15 amino acids long. The germline V gene encodes CDR1 SNHLY and CDR2 FYNNEI. The junction had 4 bases not matched to a gene; V was cut back by 4 bases and J by 8 bases. The CDR3 DNA reads TGTGCCAGCAGTGGGCCGGGACAGGGGGATTCACCCCTCCACTTT. Translating gives CASSGPGQGDSPLHF.

CDR3 sequence reads: CAGSLEGGAVHGNYGYTF. For the CDR3, the DNA is TGTGCTGGGTCTCTCGAGGGGGGGGCGGTCCATGGTAACTATGGCTACACCTTC. The chain is built from TRBV30 and TRBJ1-2, with a tentative D call TRBD1 (6 bases). Looked up from germline, CDR1 is GTSNPN and CDR2 is SVGIG (reference sequence). The CDR3 has 18 amino acids.

The V and J genes are TRBV4-3 and TRBJ2-1; 7 bases fit TRBD2. The CDR3 loop spans 17 amino acids. The germline gives CDR1 LGHNA, CDR2 YSLEER. V shed 2 bases, J shed 4 bases, and the junction held 11 bases outside the gene matches. The CDR3 reads CASSQRHTGTKYNEQFF. The CDR3 DNA reads TGCGCCAGCAGCCAAAGACATACCGGGACTAAGTACAATGAGCAGTTCTTC.

The V call is TRBV2, the J call TRBJ2-7, with D possibly TRBD1 on 6 matching bases. The CDR3 runs to 12 residues. CDR1 is SNHLY and CDR2 is FYNNEI in the germline V gene. Trimming removed 8 bases at V and 1 base at J, with 9 bases between. CDR3 amino acids: CASRQESYEQYF. CDR3 DNA: TGTGCCAGCCGACAGGAATCCTACGAGCAGTACTTC.

V and J are TRBV11-2 and TRBJ2-7; 10 bases agree with TRBD1. Germline V gene sequence: CDR1 SGHAT, CDR2 FQNNGV. V shed 3 bases, J shed 7 bases, and the junction held 6 bases outside the gene matches. The CDR3 runs to 14 residues. For the CDR3, the DNA is TGTGCCAGCAGCTTTGGGACAGGGGCGTGGGAGCAGTACTTC. Translation: CASSFGTGAWEQYF. Together with reference TRBV11-2 and TRBJ2-7, the CDR3 gives the full variable domain: EAGVAQSPRYKIIEKRQSVAFWCNPISGHATLYWYQQILGQGPKLLIQFQNNGVVDDSQLPKDRFSAERLKGVDSTLKIQPAKLEDSAVYLCASSFGTGAWEQYFGPGTRLTVT.

CDR3 in amino acids: CASSYYAHETDTQYF. As DNA, the CDR3 is TGTGCCAGCAGCTACTACGCGCACGAGACGGATACGCAGTATTTT. The chain joins TRBV11-2 to TRBJ2-3, with D unclear. The CDR3 contains 15 residues. Germline CDR1 SGHAT, CDR2 FQNNGV. V dropped 4 bases and J dropped 6 bases, with 17 bases sitting between them. The full variable domain, with the rest looked up from reference TRBV11-2 and TRBJ2-3, is EAGVAQSPRYKIIEKRQSVAFWCNPISGHATLYWYQQILGQGPKLLIQFQNNGVVDDSQLPKDRFSAERLKGVDSTLKIQPAKLEDSAVYLCASSYYAHETDTQYFGPGTRLTVL.

V usage is TRBV15 and J usage is TRBJ1-3, with unresolved D. The CDR3 sequence is 14 residues long. Germline V gene data show CDR1 as LNHNV and CDR2 as YYDKDF (reference sequence). V lost 0 bases, J lost 4 bases, and 7 bases lay in between. The CDR3 DNA follows: TGTGCCACCAGCAGAGATGAAACAGGAAACACCATATATTTT. Its translation is CATSRDETGNTIYF.

This clone has only one observation. This chain joins TRBV7-9 and TRBJ2-7, with D tentatively TRBD1 (5 bases). CDR1 and CDR2 from the germline V gene are SEHNR and FQNEAQ (reference sequence). The CDR3 consists of 14 residues. V was shortened by 4 bases and J by 0 bases, with 10 bases between the two germline ends. The CDR3 DNA is TGTGCCAGCAGCTCGAAAGACAGCTCCTACGAGCAGTACTTC. It encodes CASSSKDSSYEQYF.

This clone showed up just a few times. This chain uses TRBV30 with TRBJ2-7, with D possibly matching TRBD2 (6 bases). This CDR3 is built from 13 residues. Germline lookup yields CDR1 GTSNPN and CDR2 SVGIG (reference sequence). Between the trimmed V and J ends, which lost 5 bases and 2 bases, there was a span of 13 bases. CDR3 in DNA: TGTGCCTGGTCGCGGGACTCCCCCTACGAGCAGTACTTC. Translation gives CAWSRDSPYEQYF.